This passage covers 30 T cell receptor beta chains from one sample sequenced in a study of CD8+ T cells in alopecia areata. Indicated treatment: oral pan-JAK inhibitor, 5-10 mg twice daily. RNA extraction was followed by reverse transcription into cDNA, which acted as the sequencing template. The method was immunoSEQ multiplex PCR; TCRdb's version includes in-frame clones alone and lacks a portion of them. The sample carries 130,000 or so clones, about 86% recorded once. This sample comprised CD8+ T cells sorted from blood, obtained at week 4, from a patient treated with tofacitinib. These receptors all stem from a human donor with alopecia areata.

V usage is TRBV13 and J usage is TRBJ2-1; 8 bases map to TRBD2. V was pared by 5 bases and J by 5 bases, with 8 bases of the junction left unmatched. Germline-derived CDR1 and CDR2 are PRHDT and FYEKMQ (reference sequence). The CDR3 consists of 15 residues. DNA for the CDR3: TGTGCCAGCAGCCAACGCAGACTAGCGAACAATGAGCAGTTCTTC. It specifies CASSQRRLANNEQFF.

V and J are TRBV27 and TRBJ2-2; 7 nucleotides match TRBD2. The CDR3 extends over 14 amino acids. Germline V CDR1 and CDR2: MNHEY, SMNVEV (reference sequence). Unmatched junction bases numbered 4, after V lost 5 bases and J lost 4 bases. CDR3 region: CASSPGLFTGELFF. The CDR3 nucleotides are TGTGCCAGCAGTCCGGGACTATTCACCGGGGAGCTGTTTTTT.

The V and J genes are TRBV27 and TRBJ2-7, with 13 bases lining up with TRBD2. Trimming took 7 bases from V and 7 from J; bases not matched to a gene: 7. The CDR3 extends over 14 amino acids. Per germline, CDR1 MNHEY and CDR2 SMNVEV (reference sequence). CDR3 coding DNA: TGTGCCAGCAAGGGACTAGCGGGGTGGAGTGAGCAGTACTTC. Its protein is CASKGLAGWSEQYF.

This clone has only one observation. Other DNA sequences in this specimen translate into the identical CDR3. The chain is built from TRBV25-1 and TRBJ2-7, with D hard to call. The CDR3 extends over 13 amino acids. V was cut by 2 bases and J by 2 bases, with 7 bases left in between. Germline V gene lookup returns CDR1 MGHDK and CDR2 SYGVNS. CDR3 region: CASSESGPYEQYF. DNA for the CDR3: TGTGCCAGCAGTGAAAGTGGCCCCTACGAGCAGTACTTC.

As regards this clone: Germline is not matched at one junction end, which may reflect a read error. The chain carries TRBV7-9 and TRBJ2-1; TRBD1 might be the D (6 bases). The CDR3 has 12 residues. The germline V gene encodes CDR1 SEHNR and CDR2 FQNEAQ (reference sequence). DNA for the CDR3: TGCGCCAGCAGCCAAGAGGGGGATGAGCAGTTCTTC. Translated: CASSQEGDEQFF.

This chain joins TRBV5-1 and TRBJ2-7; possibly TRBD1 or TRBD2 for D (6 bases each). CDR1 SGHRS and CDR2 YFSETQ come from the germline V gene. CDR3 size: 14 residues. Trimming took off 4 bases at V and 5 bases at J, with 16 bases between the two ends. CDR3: CASSDGGPRDEQYF. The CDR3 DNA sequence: TGCGCCAGCAGCGACGGGGGCCCCAGGGACGAGCAGTACTTC. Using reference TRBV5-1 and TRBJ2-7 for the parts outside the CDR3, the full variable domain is KAGVTQTPRYLIKTRGQQVTLSCSPISGHRSVSWYQQTPGQGLQFLFEYFSETQRNKGNFPGRFSGRQFSNSRSEMNVSTLELGDSALYLCASSDGGPRDEQYFGPGTRLTVT.

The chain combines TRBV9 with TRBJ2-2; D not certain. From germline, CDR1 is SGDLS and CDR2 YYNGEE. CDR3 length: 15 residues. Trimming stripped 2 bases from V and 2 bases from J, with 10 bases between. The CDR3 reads CASSVGWGNTGELFF. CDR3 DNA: TGTGCCAGCAGCGTCGGCTGGGGAAACACCGGGGAGCTGTTTTTT.

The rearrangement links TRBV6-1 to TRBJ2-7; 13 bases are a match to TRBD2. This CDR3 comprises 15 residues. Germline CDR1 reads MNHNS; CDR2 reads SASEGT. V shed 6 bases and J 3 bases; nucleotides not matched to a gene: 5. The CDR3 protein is CASRTWTSGSYEQYF. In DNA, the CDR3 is TGTGCCAGCAGGACCTGGACTAGCGGGAGCTACGAGCAGTACTTC.

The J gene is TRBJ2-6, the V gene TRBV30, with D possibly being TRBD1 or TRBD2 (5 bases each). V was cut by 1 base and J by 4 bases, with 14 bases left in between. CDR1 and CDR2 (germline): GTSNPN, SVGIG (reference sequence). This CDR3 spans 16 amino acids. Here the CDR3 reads CAWSEGTGLGANVLTF. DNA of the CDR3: TGTGCCTGGAGTGAGGGAACGGGGCTCGGGGCCAACGTCCTGACTTTC. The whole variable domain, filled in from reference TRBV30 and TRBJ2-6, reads SQTIHQWPATLVQPVGSPLSLECTVEGTSNPNLYWYRQAAGRGLQLLFYSVGIGQISSEVPQNLSASRPQDRQFILSSKKLLLSDSGFYLCAWSEGTGLGANVLTFGAGSRLTVL.

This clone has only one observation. CDR3 bases: TGTGCCAGCAGCGAACTAGCGGGGGGGTACAATGAGCAGTTCTTC. Its protein is CASSELAGGYNEQFF. The chain couples TRBV5-4 to TRBJ2-1; 13 positions agree with TRBD2. CDR1 is SGHNT and CDR2 is YYREEE in the germline V gene (reference sequence). This CDR3 has 15 amino acids. V lost 4 bases to trimming and J lost 4 bases; unmatched junction nucleotides: 2.

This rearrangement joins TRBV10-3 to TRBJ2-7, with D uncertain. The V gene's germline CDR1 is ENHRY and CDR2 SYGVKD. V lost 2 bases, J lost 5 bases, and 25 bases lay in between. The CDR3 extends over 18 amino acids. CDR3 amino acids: CAISEIASPDRSMDEQYF. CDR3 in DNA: TGTGCCATCAGTGAGATAGCATCCCCCGATCGGAGCATGGACGAGCAGTACTTC.

The CDR3 reads CASSSRQGLWDYEQYF. CDR3 in DNA: TGTGCCAGCAGTTCTCGACAGGGTTTGTGGGACTACGAGCAGTACTTC. V usage is TRBV6-5 and J usage is TRBJ2-7; 7 bases are shared with TRBD1. The germline gives CDR1 MNHEY, CDR2 SVGAGI. After removal of 4 bases from V and 3 bases from J, the junction contained 12 bases not matched to a gene. The CDR3 extends over 16 amino acids.

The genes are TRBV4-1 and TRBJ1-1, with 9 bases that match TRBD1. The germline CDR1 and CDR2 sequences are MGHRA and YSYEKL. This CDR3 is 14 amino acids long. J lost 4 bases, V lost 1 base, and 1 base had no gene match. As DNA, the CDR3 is TGCGCCAGCAGCCAAGGGACAGGGGCCACTGAAGCTTTCTTT. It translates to CASSQGTGATEAFF.

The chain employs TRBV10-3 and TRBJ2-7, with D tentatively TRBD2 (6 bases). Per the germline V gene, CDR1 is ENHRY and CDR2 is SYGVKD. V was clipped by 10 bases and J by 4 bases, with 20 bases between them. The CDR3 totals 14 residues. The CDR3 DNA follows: TGTGCCAACAACCGGGACTCTATGATTTACGAGCAGTACTTC. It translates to CANNRDSMIYEQYF.

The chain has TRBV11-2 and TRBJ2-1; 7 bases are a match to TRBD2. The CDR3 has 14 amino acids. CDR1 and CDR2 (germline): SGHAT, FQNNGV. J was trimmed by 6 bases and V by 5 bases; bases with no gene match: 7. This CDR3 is CASSVWTSPNEQFF. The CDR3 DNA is TGTGCCAGCAGCGTTTGGACTAGTCCCAATGAGCAGTTCTTC.

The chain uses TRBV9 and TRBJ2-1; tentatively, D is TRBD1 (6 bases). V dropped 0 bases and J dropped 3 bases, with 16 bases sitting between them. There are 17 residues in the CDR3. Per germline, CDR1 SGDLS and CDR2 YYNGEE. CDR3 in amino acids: CASSVEPGQPNYNEQFF. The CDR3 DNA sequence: TGTGCCAGCAGCGTAGAGCCGGGACAACCAAACTACAATGAGCAGTTCTTC. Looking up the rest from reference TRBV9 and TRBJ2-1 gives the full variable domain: DSGVTQTPKHLITATGQRVTLRCSPRSGDLSVYWYQQSLDQGLQFLIQYYNGEERAKGNILERFSAQQFPDLHSELNLSSLELGDSALYFCASSVEPGQPNYNEQFFGPGTRLTVL.

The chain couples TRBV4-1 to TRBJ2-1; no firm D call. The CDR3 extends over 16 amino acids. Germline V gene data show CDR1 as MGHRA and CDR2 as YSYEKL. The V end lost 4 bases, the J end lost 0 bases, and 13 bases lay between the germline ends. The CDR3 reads CASSPRRSASYNEQFF. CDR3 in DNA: TGCGCCAGCAGCCCCCGAAGATCCGCCTCCTACAATGAGCAGTTCTTC.

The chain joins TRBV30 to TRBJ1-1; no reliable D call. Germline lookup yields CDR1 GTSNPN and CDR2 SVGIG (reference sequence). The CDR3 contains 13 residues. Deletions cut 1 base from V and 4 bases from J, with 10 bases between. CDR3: CAWSAWGGTEAFF. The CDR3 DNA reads TGTGCCTGGAGTGCATGGGGTGGCACTGAAGCTTTCTTT.

The CDR3 coding sequence is TGTGCCAGCAACCCCACCGGCAGGGTTTCCTACGAGCAGTACTTC. This encodes CASNPTGRVSYEQYF. The rearrangement links TRBV27 to TRBJ2-7; D might be TRBD1 (5 bases). CDR3 length equals 15 residues. Germline V gene sequence: CDR1 MNHEY, CDR2 SMNVEV (reference sequence). V dropped 7 bases and J dropped 1 base, with 17 bases sitting between them.

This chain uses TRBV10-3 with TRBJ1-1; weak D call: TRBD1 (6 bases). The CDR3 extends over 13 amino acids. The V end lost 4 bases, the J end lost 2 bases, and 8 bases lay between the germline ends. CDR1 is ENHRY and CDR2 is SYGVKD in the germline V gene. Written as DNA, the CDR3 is TGTGCCATCAGTGGGGACACTAACACTGAAGCTTTCTTT. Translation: CAISGDTNTEAFF.

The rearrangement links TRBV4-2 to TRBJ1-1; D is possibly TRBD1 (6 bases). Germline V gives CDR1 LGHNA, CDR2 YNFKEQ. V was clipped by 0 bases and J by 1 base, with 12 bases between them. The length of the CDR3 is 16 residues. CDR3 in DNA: TGTGCCAGCAGCCAAGATTGGACAGACTCGAACACTGAAGCTTTCTTT. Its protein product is CASSQDWTDSNTEAFF.

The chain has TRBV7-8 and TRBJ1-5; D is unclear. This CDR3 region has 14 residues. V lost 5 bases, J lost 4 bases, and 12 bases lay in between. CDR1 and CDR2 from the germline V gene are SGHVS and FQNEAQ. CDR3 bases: TGTGCCAGCAGCCCTCGGGTGGATAATCAGCCCCAGCATTTT. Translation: CASSPRVDNQPQHF. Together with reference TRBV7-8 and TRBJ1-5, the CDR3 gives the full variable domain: GAGVSQSPRYKVAKRGQDVALRCDPISGHVSLFWYQQALGQGPEFLTYFQNEAQLDKSGLPSDRFFAERPEGSVSTLKIQRTQQEDSAVYLCASSPRVDNQPQHFGDGTRLSIL.

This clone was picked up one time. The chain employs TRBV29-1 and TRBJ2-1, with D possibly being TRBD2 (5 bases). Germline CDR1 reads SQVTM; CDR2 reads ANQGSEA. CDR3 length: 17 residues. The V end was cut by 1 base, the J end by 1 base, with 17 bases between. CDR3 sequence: CSVEGAPSEESYNEQFF. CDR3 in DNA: TGCAGCGTTGAAGGCGCCCCGTCGGAGGAGTCCTACAATGAGCAGTTCTTC.

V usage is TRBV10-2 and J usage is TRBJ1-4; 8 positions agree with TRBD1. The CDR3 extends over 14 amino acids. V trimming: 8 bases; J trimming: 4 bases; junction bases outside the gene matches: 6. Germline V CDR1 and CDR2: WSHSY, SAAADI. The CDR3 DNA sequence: TGCGCCAGCCGCAACAGGGGGATTAATGAAAAACTGTTTTTT. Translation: CASRNRGINEKLFF.

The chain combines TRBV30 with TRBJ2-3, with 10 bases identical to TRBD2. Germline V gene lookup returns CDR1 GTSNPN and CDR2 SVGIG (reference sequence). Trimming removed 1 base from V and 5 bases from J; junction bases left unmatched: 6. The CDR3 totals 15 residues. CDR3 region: CAWSGSGGPGDTQYF. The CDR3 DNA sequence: TGTGCCTGGAGTGGTAGCGGGGGGCCCGGAGATACGCAGTATTTT.

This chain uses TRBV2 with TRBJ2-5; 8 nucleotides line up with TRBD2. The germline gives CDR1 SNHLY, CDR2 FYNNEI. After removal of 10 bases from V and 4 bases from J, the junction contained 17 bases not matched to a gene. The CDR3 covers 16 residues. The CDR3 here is CANPELAGQRGETQYF. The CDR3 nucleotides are TGTGCCAATCCAGAGCTAGCGGGCCAAAGGGGAGAGACCCAGTACTTC.

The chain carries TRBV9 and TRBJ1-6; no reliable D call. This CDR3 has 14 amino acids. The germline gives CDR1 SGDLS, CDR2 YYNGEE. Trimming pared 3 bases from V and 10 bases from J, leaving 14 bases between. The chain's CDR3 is CASSADGRPSPLHF. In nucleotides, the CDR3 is TGTGCCAGCAGCGCCGATGGGCGTCCATCACCCCTCCACTTT.

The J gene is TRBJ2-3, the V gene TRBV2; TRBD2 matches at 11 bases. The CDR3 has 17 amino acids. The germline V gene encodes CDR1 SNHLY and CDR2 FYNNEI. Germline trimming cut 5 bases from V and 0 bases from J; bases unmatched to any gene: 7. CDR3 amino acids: CASSTRLAGPSTDTQYF. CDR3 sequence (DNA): TGTGCCAGCAGTACAAGACTAGCGGGGCCTAGCACAGATACGCAGTATTTT. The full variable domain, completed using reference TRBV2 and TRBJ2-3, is EPEVTQTPSHQVTQMGQEVILRCVPISNHLYFYWYRQILGQKVEFLVSFYNNEISEKSEIFDDQFSVERPDGSNFTLKIRSTKLEDSAMYFCASSTRLAGPSTDTQYFGPGTRLTVL.

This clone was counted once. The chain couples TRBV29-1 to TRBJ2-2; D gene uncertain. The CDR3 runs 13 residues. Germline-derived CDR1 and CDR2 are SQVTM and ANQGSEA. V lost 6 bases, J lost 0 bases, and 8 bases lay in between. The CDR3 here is CSVRDPNTGELFF. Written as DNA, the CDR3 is TGCAGCGTCCGAGACCCGAACACCGGGGAGCTGTTTTTT.

The CDR3 DNA reads TGTGCCAGCAGTTTAGCCGTGTCGAATGGCTACACCTTC. This sequence encodes CASSLAVSNGYTF. The V and J genes are TRBV27 and TRBJ1-2; D not certain. The V end was cut by 2 bases, the J end by 6 bases, with 10 bases between. The CDR3 runs 13 residues. CDR1 MNHEY and CDR2 SMNVEV come from the germline V gene (reference sequence).